These T cell receptor beta chains were read from a single sample in a study of cytomegalovirus exposure and HLA in healthy donors. Sequencing used immunoSEQ multiplex PCR; TCRdb keeps in-frame clones, though not all of them. The data show roughly 150,000 clones, approximately 80% seen once. The specimen was PBMCs. Receptor source: a male donor in good health and CMV-seronegative. CDR3s include the opening cysteine and the closing phenylalanine or tryptophan. Each record gives: CDR3 length, V gene, J gene, D gene, clone size, CDR3 protein, CDR3 DNA. The D gene is left open where the match is weak. Not every row has a clone size; where given, it reads once, few, many or a size class.

13	TRBV14	TRBJ2-1	TRBD2	.	CASSQLAGGEQFF	TGTGCCAGCAGCCAACTAGCGGGAGGCGAGCAGTTCTTC
14	TRBV18	TRBJ1-5	.	.	CASSLGGLNQPQHF	TGTGCCAGCTCACTAGGAGGCCTCAATCAGCCCCAGCATTTT
15	TRBV7-2	TRBJ2-1	TRBD2	.	CASSRKSGSFNEQFF	TGTGCCAGCAGCCGGAAGAGCGGGAGTTTCAATGAGCAGTTCTTC
15	TRBV9	TRBJ1-5	.	.	CASSVGVGGDQPQHF	TGTGCCAGCAGCGTAGGGGTAGGGGGGGATCAGCCCCAGCATTTT
15	TRBV7-8	TRBJ2-3	TRBD2	.	CASSFGTTWADTQYF	TGTGCCAGCAGCTTCGGGACTACATGGGCAGATACGCAGTATTTT
16	TRBV7-6	TRBJ2-1	TRBD2	.	CASSLDSGHSYNEQFF	TGTGCCAGCAGCTTAGATAGCGGGCACTCCTACAATGAGCAGTTCTTC
14	TRBV19	TRBJ2-7	TRBD1	.	CASKVRDRSYEQYF	TGTGCCAGTAAGGTCCGGGACAGGTCCTACGAGCAGTACTTC
13	TRBV6-6	TRBJ2-7	TRBD1	.	CASSSRQGGTEYF	TGTGCCAGCAGTTCCAGACAGGGTGGGACAGAGTACTTC
17	TRBV4-1	TRBJ2-1	TRBD2	few	CASSPWTSGSSYNEQFF	TGCGCCAGCAGCCCCTGGACTAGCGGGAGCTCCTACAATGAGCAGTTCTTC
14	TRBV18	TRBJ1-1	.	.	CASSPENSRGGAFF	TGTGCCAGCTCACCGGAGAATAGCCGAGGAGGAGCTTTCTTT
14	TRBV6-5	TRBJ2-1	.	.	CASGGQSSYNEQFF	TGTGCCAGCGGTGGACAGAGCTCCTACAATGAGCAGTTCTTC
14	TRBV4-3	TRBJ2-7	.	.	CASSQERHPYEQYF	TGCGCCAGCAGCCAAGAAAGACACCCCTACGAGCAGTACTTC